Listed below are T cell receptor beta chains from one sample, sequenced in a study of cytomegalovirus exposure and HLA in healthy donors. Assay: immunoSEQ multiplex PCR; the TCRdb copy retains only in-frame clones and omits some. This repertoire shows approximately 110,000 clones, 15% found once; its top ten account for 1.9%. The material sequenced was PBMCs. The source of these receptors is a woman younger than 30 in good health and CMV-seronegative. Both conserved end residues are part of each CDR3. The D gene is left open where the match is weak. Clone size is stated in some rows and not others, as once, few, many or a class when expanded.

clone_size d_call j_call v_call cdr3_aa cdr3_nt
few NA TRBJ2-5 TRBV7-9 CASSLRGGGETQYF TGTGCCAGCAGCTTAAGGGGGGGCGGGGAGACCCAGTACTTC
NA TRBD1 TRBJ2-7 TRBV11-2 CASTGTGIYEQYF TGTGCCAGCACTGGGACAGGGATCTACGAGCAGTACTTC
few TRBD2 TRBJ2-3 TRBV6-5 CASSYSSGRAINTQYF TGTGCCAGCAGTTACTCTAGCGGGAGGGCCATAAATACGCAGTATTTT
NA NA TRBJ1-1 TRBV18 CASSLTGDVNTEAFF TGTGCCAGCTCACTCACGGGGGACGTGAACACTGAAGCTTTCTTT
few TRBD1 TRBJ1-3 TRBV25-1 CASSEFRTGATGNTIYF TGTGCCAGCAGTGAATTCAGAACAGGGGCTACTGGAAACACCATATATTTT
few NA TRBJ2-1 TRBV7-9 CASCNGYNEQFF TGTGCCAGCTGTAACGGGTACAATGAGCAGTTCTTC
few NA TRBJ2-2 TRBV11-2 CASSLAAGELFF TGTGCCAGCAGCTTAGCCGCCGGGGAGCTGTTTTTT
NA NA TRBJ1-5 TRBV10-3 CAISGEGDQPQHF TGTGCCATCAGTGGGGAAGGGGATCAGCCCCAGCATTTT
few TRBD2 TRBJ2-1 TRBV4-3 CASSQLRLAGGLDEQFF TGCGCCAGCAGCCAATTAAGACTAGCGGGGGGGCTGGATGAGCAGTTCTTC
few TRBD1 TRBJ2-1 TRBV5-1 CASSLKRGRLDDEQFF TGCGCCAGCAGCTTAAAAAGGGGGCGGCTAGACGATGAGCAGTTCTTC
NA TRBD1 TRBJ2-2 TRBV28 CASSLRQGATGELFF TGTGCCAGCAGTTTAAGACAGGGGGCTACCGGGGAGCTGTTTTTT
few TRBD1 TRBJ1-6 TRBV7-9 CAWGQENSPLHF TGTGCCTGGGGACAGGAGAATTCACCCCTCCACTTT
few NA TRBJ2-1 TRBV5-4 CASSRGTSFEQFF TGTGCCAGCAGCCGAGGAACTAGTTTTGAGCAGTTCTTC
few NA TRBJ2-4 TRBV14 CASSQDYRVNIQYF TGTGCCAGCAGCCAAGATTACAGGGTAAACATTCAGTACTTC
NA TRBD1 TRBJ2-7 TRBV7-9 CASSPPGQGYEQYF TGTGCCAGCAGCCCTCCGGGACAGGGGTACGAGCAGTACTTC
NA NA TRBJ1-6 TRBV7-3 CASSSRGHNSPLHF TGTGCCAGCAGCTCCCGTGGCCATAATTCACCCCTCCACTTT
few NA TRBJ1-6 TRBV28 CASFTPAYNSPLHF TGTGCCAGCTTTACCCCAGCCTATAATTCACCCCTCCACTTT
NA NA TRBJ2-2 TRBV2 CASNRDGTGELFF TGTGCCAGTAACAGGGATGGGACCGGGGAGCTGTTTTTT
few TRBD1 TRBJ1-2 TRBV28 CAGKTGGGYTF TGTGCCGGAAAGACAGGGGGTGGCTACACCTTC
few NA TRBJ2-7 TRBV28 CASSLGQLNYEQYF TGTGCCAGCAGTTTAGGACAGCTTAACTACGAGCAGTACTTC
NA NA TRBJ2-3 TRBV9 CASSVDEGVLGTDTQYF TGTGCCAGCAGCGTAGATGAGGGGGTATTGGGCACAGATACGCAGTATTTT
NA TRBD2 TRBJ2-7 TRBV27 CASSLSSGRHYEQYF TGTGCCAGCAGTTTATCAAGCGGGAGACACTACGAGCAGTACTTC
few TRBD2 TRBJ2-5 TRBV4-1 CASSQEGAGGGAGETQYF TGCGCCAGCAGCCAAGAGGGGGCTGGCGGGGGGGCGGGAGAGACCCAGTACTTC